A selection of T cell receptor beta chains follows, all from one sample in a study of T-cell memory formation after mild COVID-19. TCRdb reprocessed the 5' RACE reads with MiXCR, giving one entry per CDR3 protein. The data contain approximately 260,000 distinct CDR3 sequences, around 15% of them singletons. Sequences were obtained from PBMCs or a T cell subset sorted from them (not recorded which). Every receptor here comes from a man aged 18 to 30 who had mild COVID-19 (a few samples of this study predate the infection). Cell type and time point are not known. CDR3s include the opening cysteine and the closing phenylalanine or tryptophan. D genes are given only for firm matches. Rows may omit the clone size; those that give it use once, few, many or a size class.

CDR3 DNA	CDR3 protein	V gene	J gene	clone size	D gene	CDR3 length
TGTGCCAGCAGCCTACAGGCCAGCACAGATACGCAGTATTTT	CASSLQASTDTQYF	TRBV5-1	TRBJ2-3	many	-	14
TGTGCCAGCAGCTTGCGACAGGATTACAATGAGCAGTTCTTC	CASSLRQDYNEQFF	TRBV7-9	TRBJ2-1	few	-	14
TGTGCCAGCATGGGGATTTCCGGGACCCAGTACTTC	CASMGISGTQYF	TRBV2	TRBJ2-5	-	-	12
TGTGCCAGCAGCCAAAAAGAACCGGGAAACTATGGCTACACCTTC	CASSQKEPGNYGYTF	TRBV14	TRBJ1-2	-	-	15
TGTGCCAGCAGTTTGTTGACTAGTAAAACCGGGGAGCTGTTTTTT	CASSLLTSKTGELFF	TRBV12-3/TRBV12-4	TRBJ2-2	-	-	15
TGTGCCAGCAGCTTAGGAAATAATCAGCCCCAGCATTTT	CASSLGNNQPQHF	TRBV7-9	TRBJ1-5	-	-	13
TGCAGTGCTCCCCTCTGGCGGGGTCTCTACAATGAGCAGTTCTTC	CSAPLWRGLYNEQFF	TRBV20-1	TRBJ2-1	-	-	15
TGTGCCAGCAGTTATGGGACAGGGGGCTCCACTGGCTACACCTTC	CASSYGTGGSTGYTF	TRBV12-3/TRBV12-4	TRBJ1-2	-	TRBD1	15
TGCAGTGCTATTAGCGGGGTTGGGGCCAACGTCCTGACTTTC	CSAISGVGANVLTF	TRBV20-1	TRBJ2-6	few	TRBD2	14
TGCGCCAGCAGCCAAGAAGGGCCCTTTTCCGGGACTACCCAAGGGGAGCAGTTCTTC	CASSQEGPFSGTTQGEQFF	TRBV4-1	TRBJ2-1	-	TRBD2	19
TGTGCCAGCAGCTTCGGAAGGCCAGGAGCTAACTATGGCTACACCTTC	CASSFGRPGANYGYTF	TRBV7-2	TRBJ1-2	-	-	16
TGTGCCAGCAGCCAAGGCCTAGGCAGGGGGCCCAACTATGGCTACACCTTC	CASSQGLGRGPNYGYTF	TRBV14	TRBJ1-2	many	TRBD1	17
TGTGCCAGCAGTTATTCCCGTCGAGGGGGAATGAACACTGAAGCTTTCTTT	CASSYSRRGGMNTEAFF	TRBV6-5	TRBJ1-1	-	-	17
TGTGCCAGCAGCTTGGTCGGTCAACCCTGGGGGCTAGAAGCTTTCTTT	CASSLVGQPWGLEAFF	TRBV5-6	TRBJ1-1	-	-	16
TGTGCCAGCAGACAGGGGCCTGAGCAGTTCTTC	CASRQGPEQFF	TRBV2	TRBJ2-1	-	TRBD1	11
TGTGCCAGCAGTGCCACACAGGCCTATGGCTACACCTTC	CASSATQAYGYTF	TRBV2	TRBJ1-2	-	-	13
TGTGCCAGCAGCTTCCCGGCTGGGGGGGAGCAGTTCTTC	CASSFPAGGEQFF	TRBV5-6	TRBJ2-1	few	-	13
TGTGCCAGCAAATTTAACAGGGTGTCCTCGGGCAATCAGCCCCAGCATTTT	CASKFNRVSSGNQPQHF	TRBV6-6	TRBJ1-5	few	-	17
TGCGCCAGCAGCCCGGGCCCCGTCGAGGGAGATACGCAGTATTTT	CASSPGPVEGDTQYF	TRBV4-1	TRBJ2-3	-	-	15
TGCGCCAGCAGCCCCGAGGTCTGGTATGGCTACACCTTC	CASSPEVWYGYTF	TRBV5-1	TRBJ1-2	-	-	13
TGTGCCACCAGTGACTACAGGGGCACAGATACGCAGTATTTT	CATSDYRGTDTQYF	TRBV24-1	TRBJ2-3	-	-	14
TGTGCCAGCAGCTTAACTCTCAATGAGCAGTTCTTC	CASSLTLNEQFF	TRBV7-3	TRBJ2-1	-	-	12
TGTGCCAGCAGCGTAACGGTCTCTGGGGCCAACGTCCTGACTTTC	CASSVTVSGANVLTF	TRBV9	TRBJ2-6	few	-	15